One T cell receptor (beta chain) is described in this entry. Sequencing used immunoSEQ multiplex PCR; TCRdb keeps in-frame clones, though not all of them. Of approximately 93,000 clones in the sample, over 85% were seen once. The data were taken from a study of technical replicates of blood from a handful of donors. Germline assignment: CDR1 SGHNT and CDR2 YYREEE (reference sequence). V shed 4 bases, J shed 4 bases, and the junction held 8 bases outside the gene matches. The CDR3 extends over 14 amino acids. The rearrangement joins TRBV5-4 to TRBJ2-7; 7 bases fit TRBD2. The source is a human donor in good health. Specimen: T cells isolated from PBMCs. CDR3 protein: CASSDGGGVYEQYF. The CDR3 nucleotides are TGTGCCAGCAGCGATGGGGGGGGTGTATACGAGCAGTACTTC.